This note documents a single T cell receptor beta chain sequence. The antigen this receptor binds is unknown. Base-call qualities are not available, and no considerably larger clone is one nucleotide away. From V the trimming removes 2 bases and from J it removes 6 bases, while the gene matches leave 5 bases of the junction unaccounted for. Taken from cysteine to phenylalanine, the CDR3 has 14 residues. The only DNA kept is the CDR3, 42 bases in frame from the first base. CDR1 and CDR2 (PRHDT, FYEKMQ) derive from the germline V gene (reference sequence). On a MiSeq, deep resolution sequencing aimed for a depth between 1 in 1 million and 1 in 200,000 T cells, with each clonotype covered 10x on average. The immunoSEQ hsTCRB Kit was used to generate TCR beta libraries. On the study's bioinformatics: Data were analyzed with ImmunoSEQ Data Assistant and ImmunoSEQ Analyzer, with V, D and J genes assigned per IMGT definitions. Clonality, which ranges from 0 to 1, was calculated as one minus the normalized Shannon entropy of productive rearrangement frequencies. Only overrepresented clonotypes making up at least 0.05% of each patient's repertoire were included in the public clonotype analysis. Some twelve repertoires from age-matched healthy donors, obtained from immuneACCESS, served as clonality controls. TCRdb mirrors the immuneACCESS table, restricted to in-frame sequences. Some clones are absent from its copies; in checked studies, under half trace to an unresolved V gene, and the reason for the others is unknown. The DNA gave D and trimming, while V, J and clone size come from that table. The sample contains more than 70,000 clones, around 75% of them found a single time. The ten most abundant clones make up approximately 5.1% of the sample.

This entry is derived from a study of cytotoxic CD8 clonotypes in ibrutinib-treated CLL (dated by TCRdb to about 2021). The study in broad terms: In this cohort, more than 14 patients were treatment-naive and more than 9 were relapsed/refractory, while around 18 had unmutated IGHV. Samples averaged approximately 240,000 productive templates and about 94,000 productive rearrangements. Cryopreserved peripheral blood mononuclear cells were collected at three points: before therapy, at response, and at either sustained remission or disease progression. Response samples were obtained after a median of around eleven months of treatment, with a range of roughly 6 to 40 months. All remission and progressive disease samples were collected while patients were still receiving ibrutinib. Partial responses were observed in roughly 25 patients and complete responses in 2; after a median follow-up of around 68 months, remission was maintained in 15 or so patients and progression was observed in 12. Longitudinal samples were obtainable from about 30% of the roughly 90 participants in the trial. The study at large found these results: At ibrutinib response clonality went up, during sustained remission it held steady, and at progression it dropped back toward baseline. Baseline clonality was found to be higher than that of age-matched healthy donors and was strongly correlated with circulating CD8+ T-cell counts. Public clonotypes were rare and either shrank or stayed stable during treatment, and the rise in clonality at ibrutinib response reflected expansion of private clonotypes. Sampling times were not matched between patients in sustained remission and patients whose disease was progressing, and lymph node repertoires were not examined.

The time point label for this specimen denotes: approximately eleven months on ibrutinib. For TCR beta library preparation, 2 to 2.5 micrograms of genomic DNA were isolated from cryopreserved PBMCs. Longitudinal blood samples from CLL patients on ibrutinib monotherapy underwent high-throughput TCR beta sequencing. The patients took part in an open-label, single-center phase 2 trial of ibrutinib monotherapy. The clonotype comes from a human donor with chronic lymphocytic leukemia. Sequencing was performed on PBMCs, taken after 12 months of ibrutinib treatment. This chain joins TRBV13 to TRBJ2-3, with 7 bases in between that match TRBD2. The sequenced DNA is TGTGCCAGCAGCTTATCCGGGGGGTGGGATACGCAGTATTTT. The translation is CASSLSGGWDTQYF.